The 24 T cell receptor beta chains listed next were all sequenced from one sample in a study of PD-1 blockade in mismatch repair-deficient tumors. Using immunoSEQ multiplex PCR, the repertoire was profiled, and TCRdb retains in-frame clones only, with some absent. Among 60,000 to 75,000 clones, about nine tenths were seen once, and the ten largest hold around 13%. The input for sequencing was peripheral blood, taken 52 weeks after starting pembrolizumab. These receptors were taken from an adult with mismatch repair-deficient cancer.

This clone was counted once. The chain recombines TRBV25-1 with TRBJ1-3; no firm D call. CDR3 length equals 16 residues. Germline CDR1 is MGHDK and CDR2 is SYGVNS. Trimming shortened V by 5 bases and J by 0 bases, and 14 bases separated the two germline ends. This CDR3 reads CASSSLTPGSGNTIYF. CDR3 coding DNA: TGTGCCAGCAGTTCACTGACCCCCGGCTCTGGAAACACCATATATTTT.

This clone has only one observation. The chain combines TRBV28 with TRBJ2-1; D is perhaps TRBD2 (5 bases). Deletions cut 5 bases from V and 0 bases from J, with 17 bases between. Germline values: CDR1 MDHEN, CDR2 SYDVKM. CDR3 length: 17 amino acids. CDR3 sequence reads: CASSPMERRSSYNEQFF. Here the CDR3 DNA reads TGTGCCAGCAGTCCCATGGAGCGGAGGAGCTCCTACAATGAGCAGTTCTTC.

The rearrangement joins TRBV5-1 to TRBJ1-2, with D perhaps matching TRBD1 (5 bases). Deletions cut 4 bases from V and 0 bases from J, with 19 bases between. Germline values: CDR1 SGHRS, CDR2 YFSETQ. The CDR3 is made up of 17 amino acids. The CDR3 sequence: CASSPPWSGTSNYGYTF. CDR3 DNA: TGCGCCAGCAGCCCACCGTGGTCAGGGACCTCTAACTATGGCTACACCTTC.

J is TRBJ2-1 and V is TRBV18, with D maybe TRBD2 (5 bases). The CDR3 runs to 16 residues. Germline CDR1 is KGHSH and CDR2 is LQKENI. Trimming took 0 bases from V and 8 from J, leaving 17 bases between them. The CDR3 loop reads CASSPPRESPRDEQFF. The CDR3 nucleotides are TGTGCCAGCTCACCACCGCGTGAGTCCCCGCGGGATGAGCAGTTCTTC.

This rearrangement joins TRBV7-6 to TRBJ1-3; TRBD1 matches at 7 bases. This CDR3 has 19 amino acids. V trimming: 1 base; J trimming: 0 bases; junction bases outside the gene matches: 12. Germline-derived CDR1 and CDR2 are SGHVS and FNYEAQ. The CDR3 protein is CASSLVIPGQKFSGNTIYF. CDR3 nucleotides: TGTGCCAGCAGCTTAGTAATACCGGGACAGAAGTTCTCTGGAAACACCATATATTTT.

V usage is TRBV5-6 and J usage is TRBJ2-2; TRBD2 matches at 8 bases. The CDR3 is 14 amino acids. After removal of 4 bases from V and 4 bases from J, the junction contained 3 bases not matched to a gene. Germline loops: CDR1 SGHDT, CDR2 YYEEEE. CDR3 amino acids: CASSLAGGTGELFF. As DNA, the CDR3 is TGTGCCAGCAGCCTCGCGGGAGGCACCGGGGAGCTGTTTTTT. Full variable domain (remainder filled in from reference TRBV5-6 and TRBJ2-2): DAGVTQSPTHLIKTRGQQVTLRCSPKSGHDTVSWYQQALGQGPQFIFQYYEEEERQRGNFPDRFSGHQFPNYSSELNVNALLLGDSALYLCASSLAGGTGELFFGEGSRLTVL.

J is TRBJ1-1 and V is TRBV2; the D is unclear. The ends were cut back, 0 bases at V and 1 base at J, with 9 bases in the middle. CDR1 SNHLY and CDR2 FYNNEI come from the germline V gene. The length of the CDR3 is 15 residues. The CDR3 region has the DNA TGTGCCAGCAGTGAAGCGCCACAAGAGAACACTGAAGCTTTCTTT. It is translated as CASSEAPQENTEAFF.

This clone was detected a few times. The genes are TRBV15 and TRBJ1-5; TRBD1 might be the D (5 bases). Germline V CDR1 and CDR2: LNHNV, YYDKDF (reference sequence). Trimming pared 0 bases from V and 3 bases from J, leaving 9 bases between. The CDR3 is made up of 15 amino acids. The CDR3 DNA reads as TGTGCCACCAGCAGAGATCTGGGGGTCAATCAGCCCCAGCATTTT. Translating it yields CATSRDLGVNQPQHF.

This rearrangement joins TRBV19 to TRBJ2-7, with TRBD2 as a possible D gene (6 bases). Trimming removed 8 bases at V and 6 bases at J, with 17 bases between. Per the germline V gene, CDR1 is LNHDA and CDR2 is SQIVND (reference sequence). The CDR3 length is 13 residues. Here the CDR3 reads CASCFGGGSEQYF. Here the CDR3 DNA reads TGTGCCAGTTGCTTCGGGGGAGGTTCCGAGCAGTACTTC. Combining the CDR3 with reference TRBV19 and TRBJ2-7 gives the whole variable domain DGGITQSPKYLFRKEGQNVTLSCEQNLNHDAMYWYRQDPGQGLRLIYYSQIVNDFQKGDIAEGYSVSREKKESFPLTVTSAQKNPTAFYLCASCFGGGSEQYFGPGTRLTVT.

The J gene is TRBJ2-3, the V gene TRBV28, with a possible D match to TRBD2 (7 bases). The germline CDR1 and CDR2 sequences are MDHEN and SYDVKM. The CDR3 is made up of 18 amino acids. V gave up 7 bases and J gave up 3 bases, with 26 bases separating them. Here the CDR3 reads CASTSAGKAGRGTDTQYF. The DNA for the CDR3 is TGTGCCAGCACCTCAGCCGGGAAGGCAGGGAGGGGGACAGATACGCAGTATTTT.

This clone has just one count. The chain employs TRBV28 and TRBJ2-5; D possibly corresponds to TRBD1 (6 bases). The germline gives CDR1 MDHEN, CDR2 SYDVKM. The CDR3 runs to 18 residues. Deletions cut 3 bases from V and 3 bases from J, with 23 bases between. CDR3 coding DNA: TGTGCCAGCAGTTTTACCGACACCCCCCGGACAGCCAAAGAGACCCAGTACTTC. Its translation is CASSFTDTPRTAKETQYF.

The chain is built from TRBV4-1 and TRBJ2-1; no reliable D call. The CDR3 is 13 amino acids. V lost 0 bases to trimming and J lost 10 bases, with 10 bases between them. Germline V gene data show CDR1 as MGHRA and CDR2 as YSYEKL. The CDR3 loop is CASSQDLASEQFF. As DNA, the CDR3 is TGCGCCAGCAGCCAAGATCTCGCTTCCGAGCAGTTCTTC.

The rearrangement joins TRBV6-1 to TRBJ2-1; a weak D match, TRBD2 (5 bases). The CDR3 covers 16 residues. In germline, CDR1 is MNHNS, CDR2 SASEGT. Trimming took off 0 bases at V and 7 bases at J, with 16 bases between the two ends. The CDR3: CASSEAQDSYSNEQFF. CDR3 in DNA: TGTGCCAGCAGTGAAGCCCAGGACTCATATTCGAATGAGCAGTTCTTC.

This clone turned up a few times. V gene TRBV27 combines with J gene TRBJ1-2; 9 bases align to TRBD1. The CDR3 sequence is 14 residues long. The V gene end was trimmed by 6 bases and the J gene end by 7 bases; junction bases not matched to a gene: 9. Germline CDR1 reads MNHEY; CDR2 reads SMNVEV (reference sequence). The CDR3 nucleotides are TGTGCCAGCAGACCTCCGGGACAGGGTTCTGGCTACACCTTC. It is translated as CASRPPGQGSGYTF.

The V call is TRBV7-8, the J call TRBJ2-7; TRBD2 agrees at 7 bases. The CDR3 spans 16 residues. Per germline, CDR1 SGHVS and CDR2 FQNEAQ. Losses at the gene ends were 4 bases for V and 0 bases for J; bases not matched to a gene: 9. The CDR3 sequence is CASSWSGTTSSYEQYF. Written as DNA, the CDR3 is TGTGCCAGCAGCTGGAGCGGGACGACGAGCTCCTACGAGCAGTACTTC.

The rearrangement uses TRBV27 and TRBJ2-7; the D call may be TRBD1 or TRBD2 (5 bases each). There are 13 residues in the CDR3. Germline values: CDR1 MNHEY, CDR2 SMNVEV (reference sequence). V gave up 5 bases and J gave up 3 bases, with 11 bases separating them. CDR3 sequence (DNA): TGTGCCAGCAGTCTCGGGGCCCACTACGAGCAGTACTTC. Translating gives CASSLGAHYEQYF.

This sequence joins TRBV7-3 and TRBJ2-1; D is ambiguous. Germline CDR1 is SGHTA and CDR2 is FQGTGA. The length of the CDR3 is 15 residues. With 1 base removed from V and 7 bases from J, the gap between germline ends came to 14 bases. CDR3 loop: CASSLNRQPFNEQFF. The CDR3 DNA reads as TGTGCCAGCAGCTTAAATCGCCAGCCATTTAATGAGCAGTTCTTC.

In its sample, this clone was seen a few times. The V gene is TRBV10-3, the J gene TRBJ1-1; D not resolved. Trimming took off 2 bases at V and 0 bases at J, with 7 bases between the two ends. CDR3 length equals 14 residues. CDR1 is ENHRY and CDR2 is SYGVKD in the germline V gene. DNA of the CDR3: TGTGCCATCAGTGAGCGGGGAATGAACACTGAAGCTTTCTTT. This gives the protein CAISERGMNTEAFF.

The CDR3 DNA is TGCGCCAGCAGCCAAGTCGTCAGCAATGAGCAGTTCTTC. Translation: CASSQVVSNEQFF. The rearrangement links TRBV4-1 to TRBJ2-1; D uncertain. Trimming left V 1 base short and J 6 bases short, with 7 bases between. Germline V gene sequence: CDR1 MGHRA, CDR2 YSYEKL. The CDR3 is made up of 13 amino acids.

The chain has TRBV4-3 and TRBJ1-5; D ambiguous. Germline CDR1 reads LGHNA; CDR2 reads YSLEER. V was trimmed by 0 bases and J by 0 bases, leaving 6 bases between them. The CDR3 length is 15 residues. The CDR3 region is CASSQDRHSNQPQHF. DNA for the CDR3: TGCGCCAGCAGCCAAGACCGGCATAGCAATCAGCCCCAGCATTTT.

J is TRBJ2-5 and V is TRBV27, with 15 bases aligning to TRBD2. The germline gives CDR1 MNHEY, CDR2 SMNVEV (reference sequence). This CDR3 spans 17 amino acids. The junction had 9 bases not matched to a gene; V was cut back by 6 bases and J by 4 bases. Here the CDR3 DNA reads TGTGCCAGCAGCCCTACGCCGGGACTAGCGGGAGGAGAGACCCAGTACTTC. Protein product: CASSPTPGLAGGETQYF.

A few counts support this clone. V gene TRBV21-1 combines with J gene TRBJ2-7; the table's D call TRBD1 went unverified against the DNA. TRBV21-1 represents a pseudogene. The CDR3 has 15 amino acids. The DNA of the CDR3 is TGTGCCAGCCCTCAGGGAGGACAGGGGTTCCACGAGCAGTACTTC. As protein: CASPQGGQGFHEQYF.

The V gene is TRBV11-3, the J gene TRBJ2-3; the match to TRBD2 covers 11 bases. V gave up 6 bases and J gave up 0 bases; unmatched junction bases: 8. CDR3 size: 17 residues. In germline, CDR1 is SGHNT, CDR2 YENEEA. Here the CDR3 reads CASSGGTSGASTDTQYF. The DNA of the CDR3 is TGTGCCAGCAGTGGAGGGACTAGCGGAGCTAGCACAGATACGCAGTATTTT.

This chain uses TRBV4-2 with TRBJ2-3; D might be TRBD1 (5 bases). The CDR3 has 17 amino acids. V lost 0 bases to trimming and J lost 2 bases, with 15 bases between them. The germline CDR1 and CDR2 sequences are LGHNA and YNFKEQ. In nucleotides, the CDR3 is TGTGCCAGCAGCCAAGATGCCCAGGGATCGGTCACAGATACGCAGTATTTT. This sequence encodes CASSQDAQGSVTDTQYF.